A selection of T cell receptor beta chains follows, all from one sample in a study of blood T cell repertoires in COVID-19. Data came from immunoSEQ multiplex PCR; TCRdb stores just in-frame clones and leaves some out. Of 69,000 or so clones in the sample, less than 85% were seen once. The sequencing input was peripheral blood. The receptors come from a man aged 45 to 65 with COVID-19, enrolled during active disease. Each CDR3 is given with its conserved first and last residue. Each record gives: V gene, D gene, clone size, J gene, CDR3 protein, CDR3 DNA. The D gene is left open where the match is weak. The listing skips clone size in some rows; elsewhere it reads once, few, many or a size class.

v_call: TRBV16; d_call: .; clone_size: .; j_call: TRBJ2-3; cdr3_aa: CASSPPPTTDTQYF; cdr3_nt: TGTGCCAGCAGCCCCCCCCCTACGACAGATACGCAGTATTTT
v_call: TRBV27; d_call: TRBD2; clone_size: .; j_call: TRBJ2-1; cdr3_aa: CASSPGTSSYNEQFF; cdr3_nt: TGTGCCAGCAGCCCCGGGACTAGCTCCTACAATGAGCAGTTCTTC
v_call: TRBV11-3; d_call: .; clone_size: .; j_call: TRBJ2-3; cdr3_aa: CASSFSGGSDTQYF; cdr3_nt: TGTGCCAGCAGCTTTTCGGGGGGCTCAGATACGCAGTATTTT
v_call: TRBV10-3; d_call: .; clone_size: .; j_call: TRBJ2-3; cdr3_aa: CAISVRRRNNTDTQYF; cdr3_nt: TGTGCCATCAGTGTTCGGCGGCGGAATAATACAGATACGCAGTATTTT
v_call: TRBV30; d_call: .; clone_size: .; j_call: TRBJ2-7; cdr3_aa: CAWNLNHGYEQYF; cdr3_nt: TGTGCCTGGAATCTGAACCACGGCTACGAGCAGTACTTC
v_call: TRBV7-2; d_call: .; clone_size: .; j_call: TRBJ2-6; cdr3_aa: CASSSYSSGANVLTF; cdr3_nt: TGTGCCAGCAGCTCCTACAGCTCTGGGGCCAACGTCCTGACTTTC
v_call: TRBV6-5; d_call: TRBD1; clone_size: .; j_call: TRBJ2-5; cdr3_aa: CASSIQGVQETQYF; cdr3_nt: TGTGCCAGCAGCATTCAGGGGGTTCAAGAGACCCAGTACTTC
v_call: TRBV12-3/TRBV12-4; d_call: .; clone_size: few; j_call: TRBJ1-1; cdr3_aa: CASSFEENTEAFF; cdr3_nt: TGTGCCAGCAGTTTCGAGGAGAACACTGAAGCTTTCTTT
v_call: TRBV2; d_call: .; clone_size: .; j_call: TRBJ1-5; cdr3_aa: CASSGRGGSNQPQHF; cdr3_nt: TGTGCCAGCAGTGGTAGGGGTGGGAGCAATCAGCCCCAGCATTTT
v_call: TRBV5-1; d_call: TRBD1; clone_size: .; j_call: TRBJ1-1; cdr3_aa: CASSFAGTDTEAFF; cdr3_nt: TGCGCCAGCAGCTTCGCTGGGACAGACACTGAAGCTTTCTTT
v_call: TRBV6-5; d_call: TRBD1; clone_size: .; j_call: TRBJ2-7; cdr3_aa: CASSFATGEYEQYF; cdr3_nt: TGTGCCAGCAGTTTCGCGACAGGGGAGTACGAGCAGTACTTC
v_call: TRBV7-2; d_call: TRBD2; clone_size: .; j_call: TRBJ2-7; cdr3_aa: CASSFQGGGALEQYF; cdr3_nt: TGTGCCAGCAGCTTTCAGGGCGGGGGGGCTCTCGAGCAGTACTTC
v_call: TRBV3-1/TRBV3-2; d_call: TRBD2; clone_size: .; j_call: TRBJ2-3; cdr3_aa: CASSPSRTSSTDTQYF; cdr3_nt: TGTGCCAGCAGCCCCTCCCGGACTAGCAGCACAGATACGCAGTATTTT
v_call: TRBV6-2/TRBV6-3; d_call: .; clone_size: .; j_call: TRBJ1-2; cdr3_aa: CASSDSLGYGYTF; cdr3_nt: TGTGCCAGCAGCGACAGCCTTGGATATGGCTACACCTTC
v_call: TRBV6-1; d_call: .; clone_size: .; j_call: TRBJ1-1; cdr3_aa: CASSEDRYRTEAFF; cdr3_nt: TGTGCCAGCAGTGAAGACAGGTATCGCACTGAAGCTTTCTTT
v_call: TRBV12-3/TRBV12-4; d_call: .; clone_size: .; j_call: TRBJ1-2; cdr3_aa: CASTMEGHGYTF; cdr3_nt: TGTGCCAGCACCATGGAGGGTCATGGCTACACCTTC
v_call: TRBV4-3; d_call: .; clone_size: .; j_call: TRBJ2-5; cdr3_aa: CASSQDYGDFQETQYF; cdr3_nt: TGCGCCAGCAGCCAAGACTACGGAGATTTCCAAGAGACCCAGTACTTC
v_call: TRBV4-3; d_call: .; clone_size: .; j_call: TRBJ1-2; cdr3_aa: CASSQDRRGRYGYTF; cdr3_nt: TGCGCCAGCAGCCAAGATCGGAGGGGCCGCTATGGCTACACCTTC
v_call: TRBV18; d_call: .; clone_size: .; j_call: TRBJ2-6; cdr3_aa: CASSPPPVGANVLTF; cdr3_nt: TGTGCCAGCTCACCCCCCCCCGTAGGGGCCAACGTCCTGACTTTC
v_call: TRBV7-2; d_call: .; clone_size: .; j_call: TRBJ1-5; cdr3_aa: CASSLRRGQFQPQHF; cdr3_nt: TGTGCCAGCAGCCTCCGGAGAGGGCAGTTTCAGCCCCAGCATTTT
v_call: TRBV19; d_call: .; clone_size: .; j_call: TRBJ2-7; cdr3_aa: CASSIGGSNYEQYF; cdr3_nt: TGTGCCAGTAGTATCGGCGGTTCAAACTACGAGCAGTACTTC
v_call: TRBV7-3; d_call: TRBD2; clone_size: once; j_call: TRBJ2-2; cdr3_aa: CASSLNAGGTGELFF; cdr3_nt: TGTGCCAGCAGCTTAAACGCGGGGGGAACCGGGGAGCTGTTTTTT